Detailed here is one TCR beta chain. Its antigen is as yet unknown. This entry is derived from a study of cytomegalovirus exposure and HLA in healthy donors. Unmatched junction bases numbered 4, after V lost 2 bases and J lost 2 bases. This CDR3 region has 15 residues. The V gene's germline CDR1 is SGHTA and CDR2 FQGTGA. This PCR relied on a set of 60 Vbeta primers and 13 Jbeta primers. TCRdb keeps only in-frame clones here, not all; method: immunoSEQ multiplex PCR. The sample holds 200,000 to 250,000 clones, roughly 80% seen once. Study-wide findings and caveats: Later, TCR association rates were found to vary by HLA locus, highest for DRB1 and lowest for HLA-C.

The origin of this receptor is a man in his forties in good health and CMV-seronegative. This chain connects TRBV7-3 to TRBJ2-3; TRBD2 agrees at 7 bases. Sequenced input: PBMCs. CDR3 nucleotides: TGTGCCAGCAGCTTACGGGACTACCCCACAGATACGCAGTATTTT. Translating gives CASSLRDYPTDTQYF.